These 27 T cell receptor beta chains were sequenced from one sample in a study of beta chain features in type 1 diabetes. What was sequenced were expressed TCRB transcripts, since all of the isolated RNA had been reverse transcribed. The data were produced by immunoSEQ multiplex PCR, yet TCRdb's version contains in-frame clones alone and is incomplete. Of 10,000 to 15,000 clones listed, 46% are singletons. What was sequenced was stem cell memory CD4+ T cells from blood. The origin of the receptors is a man aged 18 to 35 in good health.

The rearrangement links TRBV5-4 to TRBJ2-3, with 10 bases fitting TRBD2. CDR1 and CDR2 from the germline V gene are SGHNT and YYREEE (reference sequence). J was trimmed by 0 bases and V by 0 bases; bases with no gene match: 7. The length of the CDR3 is 18 residues. The CDR3 region is CASSLALAGAASTDTQYF. The CDR3 nucleotides are TGTGCCAGCAGCTTGGCGCTAGCGGGGGCCGCTAGCACAGATACGCAGTATTTT.

This sequence joins TRBV6-5 and TRBJ1-2, with D maybe TRBD1 (6 bases). With 0 bases removed from V and 2 bases from J, the gap between germline ends came to 7 bases. CDR1 is MNHEY and CDR2 is SVGAGI in the germline V gene. This CDR3 region has 14 residues. DNA for the CDR3: TGTGCCAGCAGTTACTCAGGGGGAAACTATGGCTACACCTTC. It specifies CASSYSGGNYGYTF.

This clone was observed a handful of times. The chain carries TRBV2 and TRBJ2-3; D is uncertain. Between the trimmed V and J ends, which lost 6 bases and 0 bases, there was a span of 10 bases. In germline, CDR1 is SNHLY, CDR2 FYNNEI. The CDR3 contains 14 residues. The CDR3 DNA follows: TGTGCCAGCAGGTTCACACCTAGCACAGATACGCAGTATTTT. Translation gives CASRFTPSTDTQYF.

This clone was counted a single time. The V gene is TRBV2, the J gene TRBJ2-1; the D gene is possibly TRBD2 (7 bases). Looked up from germline, CDR1 is SNHLY and CDR2 is FYNNEI. V lost 2 bases, J lost 10 bases, and 12 bases lay in between. This CDR3 is 13 amino acids long. The chain's CDR3 is CASSERGAGEQFF. For the CDR3, the DNA is TGTGCCAGCAGTGAACGGGGGGCCGGGGAGCAGTTCTTC.

The chain recombines TRBV5-1 with TRBJ2-5; 8 bases map to TRBD1. Germline V lookup: CDR1 SGHRS, CDR2 YFSETQ. This CDR3 is 14 amino acids long. The junction had 5 bases not matched to a gene; V was cut back by 4 bases and J by 3 bases. For the CDR3, the DNA is TGCGCCAGCAGCCTCCCGGGACAGGAAGAGACCCAGTACTTC. Protein product: CASSLPGQEETQYF.

This rearrangement joins TRBV6-5 to TRBJ2-2; TRBD1 aligns across 7 bases. The CDR3 is 15 amino acids. From germline, CDR1 is MNHEY and CDR2 SVGAGI. J lost 10 bases, V lost 4 bases, and 12 bases had no gene match. CDR3 in DNA: TGTGCCAGCAGTTTCCGACAGGGCTCGCCCGAGGAGCTGTTTTTT. Its protein is CASSFRQGSPEELFF.

This clone occurred a few times. The DNA for the CDR3 is TGTGCCAGCAGCGCCACAGGGGACCCACTTTATAGCAATCAGCCCCAGCATTTT. Translating gives CASSATGDPLYSNQPQHF. This chain connects TRBV27 to TRBJ1-5; 7 bases are shared with TRBD1. Germline CDR1 is MNHEY and CDR2 is SMNVEV (reference sequence). The CDR3 is made up of 18 amino acids. Germline trimming cut 6 bases from V and 0 bases from J; bases unmatched to any gene: 14.

The J gene is TRBJ2-7, the V gene TRBV4-3; 7 nucleotides match TRBD1. Germline loops: CDR1 LGHNA, CDR2 YSLEER. V gave up 3 bases and J gave up 4 bases; unmatched junction bases: 15. The length of the CDR3 is 17 residues. Here the CDR3 DNA reads TGCGCCAGCAGCCAGGAGAGGGTTGGGCAGGGGGTGTACGAGCAGTACTTC. The encoded protein is CASSQERVGQGVYEQYF.

The gene calls are TRBV19 and TRBJ1-2; D remains unclear. This CDR3 is 11 amino acids long. Germline V gene sequence: CDR1 LNHDA, CDR2 SQIVND (reference sequence). The V and J ends lost 5 bases and 6 bases respectively, with 7 bases between them. CDR3 DNA sequence: TGTGCCAGTAGTTCCGGGGATGGCTACACCTTC. Its translation: CASSSGDGYTF.

This clone has only a few counts. The chain joins TRBV6-5 to TRBJ2-5, with 10 bases identical to TRBD1. CDR3 size: 14 residues. V shed 5 bases, J shed 5 bases, and the junction held 5 bases outside the gene matches. CDR1 and CDR2 from the germline V gene are MNHEY and SVGAGI. The CDR3 DNA follows: TGTGCCAGCAGTACCGGGACAGGGGCCGAGACCCAGTACTTC. As protein: CASSTGTGAETQYF.

The J gene is TRBJ1-6, the V gene TRBV9, with no clear D. The CDR3 is 15 residues long. V was shortened by 2 bases and J by 7 bases, with 13 bases between the two germline ends. Germline-derived CDR1 and CDR2 are SGDLS and YYNGEE. CDR3 loop: CASSVGRETNSPLHF. In DNA form, the CDR3 reads TGTGCCAGCAGCGTCGGACGGGAGACGAATTCACCCCTCCACTTT.

The CDR3 region is CASSSEEVSRSPVAKNIQYF. The CDR3 bases are TGCGCCAGCAGTTCGGAGGAGGTTAGCCGGTCGCCGGTAGCCAAAAACATTCAGTACTTC. V usage is TRBV5-1 and J usage is TRBJ2-4; TRBD2 might be the D (5 bases). Germline V lookup: CDR1 SGHRS, CDR2 YFSETQ. Trimming took off 5 bases at V and 0 bases at J, with 27 bases between the two ends. This CDR3 spans 20 amino acids.

DNA for the CDR3: TGTGCCGGAGAGACAGGGGGATCCACAGATACGCAGTATTTT. It is translated as CAGETGGSTDTQYF. The chain links TRBV21-1 to TRBJ2-3; no DNA check was done on the table's D call, TRBD1. TRBV21-1 is a known pseudogene. This CDR3 has 14 amino acids.

The chain combines TRBV9 with TRBJ2-3; TRBD1 matches at 7 bases. Losses at the gene ends were 0 bases for V and 7 bases for J; bases not matched to a gene: 11. The germline V gene has CDR1 SGDLS and CDR2 YYNGEE. There are 16 residues in the CDR3. The CDR3 DNA sequence: TGTGCCAGCAGCGTAGTTGAGGGGGCATTATCAAATACGCAGTATTTT. Its translation is CASSVVEGALSNTQYF.

A word on this clone: A read error may produce the germline difference seen at one junction end. J is TRBJ2-1 and V is TRBV7-2; D gene ambiguous. The germline V gene has CDR1 SGHTA and CDR2 FQGNSA. This CDR3 comprises 16 residues. The chain's CDR3 is CASSLASDSSYNELFF. Here the CDR3 DNA reads TGTGCCAGCAGCTTAGCATCAGATAGCTCCTACAATGAGCTGTTCTTC.

This clone came up a few times. The V and J genes are TRBV7-8 and TRBJ1-2; D gene uncertain. From germline, CDR1 is SGHVS and CDR2 FQNEAQ. Trimming stripped 5 bases from V and 4 bases from J, with 8 bases between. This CDR3 comprises 12 residues. CDR3 protein: CASSTVTYGYTF. CDR3 in DNA: TGTGCCAGCAGCACAGTGACCTATGGCTACACCTTC.

This rearrangement joins TRBV5-1 to TRBJ2-2, with 9 bases that match TRBD2. V was pared by 0 bases and J by 5 bases, with 2 bases of the junction left unmatched. The CDR3 spans 15 residues. The germline gives CDR1 SGHRS, CDR2 YFSETQ. In DNA form, the CDR3 reads TGCGCCAGCAGCTTGGTAGCGGGGGTTACCGGGGAGCTGTTTTTT. Translation gives CASSLVAGVTGELFF.

V and J are TRBV29-1 and TRBJ1-2; 8 positions agree with TRBD1. CDR3 size: 11 residues. Germline-derived CDR1 and CDR2 are SQVTM and ANQGSEA. The V and J ends lost 7 bases and 6 bases, in that order; junction bases with no gene match: 4. This CDR3 reads CSGGQGDGYTF. The CDR3 nucleotides read TGCAGCGGCGGACAGGGCGATGGCTACACCTTC.

In its sample, this clone was seen once. The gene calls are TRBV6-5 and TRBJ2-5; 9 bases fit TRBD1. Gene TRBJ2-7 matches the end of the DNA better, so the J call may be wrong. This CDR3 has 15 residues. Per the germline V gene, CDR1 is MNHEY and CDR2 is SVGAGI. CDR3 nucleotide sequence: TGTGCCAGCAGTTCCGGACAGGGGTTAGACTACGAGCAGTACTTC. As protein: CASSSGQGLDYEQYF.

The rearrangement uses TRBV5-5 and TRBJ1-3, with D maybe TRBD1 (6 bases). CDR1 and CDR2 (germline): SGHKS, YYEKEE (reference sequence). The ends were cut back, 4 bases at V and 0 bases at J, with 11 bases in the middle. The CDR3 has 15 amino acids. CDR3 residues: CASSGGSSSGNTIYF. CDR3 nucleotide sequence: TGTGCCAGCAGCGGGGGCTCCTCCTCTGGAAACACCATATATTTT.

This clone came up a few times. The chain uses TRBV7-6 and TRBJ1-3; D is unclear. Trimming removed 3 bases from V and 2 bases from J, with 5 bases in between. The CDR3 is 13 residues long. The germline V gene encodes CDR1 SGHVS and CDR2 FNYEAQ. In DNA form, the CDR3 reads TGTGCCAGCAGCTTGTATACTGGAAACACCATATATTTT. It codes for CASSLYTGNTIYF.

The chain couples TRBV30 to TRBJ2-1, with TRBD2 identical over 15 bases. There are 14 residues in the CDR3. Germline V gene lookup returns CDR1 GTSNPN and CDR2 SVGIG (reference sequence). J was trimmed by 9 bases and V by 3 bases; bases with no gene match: 3. The CDR3 sequence is CAWSGTSGGFEQFF. DNA for the CDR3: TGTGCCTGGAGCGGGACTAGCGGGGGGTTTGAGCAGTTCTTC.

V and J are TRBV28 and TRBJ2-7; D uncertain. In germline, CDR1 is MDHEN, CDR2 SYDVKM. V dropped 6 bases and J dropped 6 bases, with 9 bases sitting between them. The CDR3 contains 11 residues. CDR3 region: CASRAVGEQYF. In nucleotides, the CDR3 is TGTGCCAGCAGGGCGGTTGGCGAGCAGTACTTC.

This clone was detected only a few times. The rearrangement joins TRBV5-1 to TRBJ2-5, with a possible D match to TRBD1 (5 bases). Germline assignment: CDR1 SGHRS and CDR2 YFSETQ. V was shortened by 7 bases and J by 2 bases, with 9 bases between the two germline ends. The CDR3 covers 12 residues. The CDR3 DNA is TGCGCCAGCCGGGCAGGGCAAGAGACCCAGTACTTC. Protein: CASRAGQETQYF. Drawing the rest from reference TRBV5-1 and TRBJ2-5, the complete variable domain is KAGVTQTPRYLIKTRGQQVTLSCSPISGHRSVSWYQQTPGQGLQFLFEYFSETQRNKGNFPGRFSGRQFSNSRSEMNVSTLELGDSALYLCASRAGQETQYFGPGTRLLVL.

This clone was counted between two and nine times. The V and J genes are TRBV7-2 and TRBJ1-2, with TRBD1 identical over 7 bases. The V gene's germline CDR1 is SGHTA and CDR2 FQGNSA. The CDR3 length is 14 residues. With V trimmed by 1 base and J by 8 bases, 7 bases remained unmatched. The DNA of the CDR3 is TGTGCCAGCAGCTTAGTGTACAGGGGTCGGGGCTACACCTTC. Its translation: CASSLVYRGRGYTF.

This chain joins TRBV7-8 and TRBJ2-5; D call uncertain. Germline V gene data show CDR1 as SGHVS and CDR2 as FQNEAQ. The CDR3 length is 13 residues. V was cut by 0 bases and J by 3 bases, with 5 bases left in between. The CDR3 protein is CASSLAREETQYF. The DNA for the CDR3 is TGTGCCAGCAGCTTAGCGCGAGAAGAGACCCAGTACTTC.

The chain recombines TRBV4-2 with TRBJ2-1; 15 nucleotides agree with TRBD2. V dropped 3 bases and J dropped 6; count of bases not matched to a gene: 3. The CDR3 runs 16 residues. Germline V gene data show CDR1 as LGHNA and CDR2 as YNFKEQ. CDR3 nucleotides: TGTGCCAGCAGCCACGGACTAGCGGGGGGGCCCAATGAGCAGTTCTTC. Its translation: CASSHGLAGGPNEQFF.